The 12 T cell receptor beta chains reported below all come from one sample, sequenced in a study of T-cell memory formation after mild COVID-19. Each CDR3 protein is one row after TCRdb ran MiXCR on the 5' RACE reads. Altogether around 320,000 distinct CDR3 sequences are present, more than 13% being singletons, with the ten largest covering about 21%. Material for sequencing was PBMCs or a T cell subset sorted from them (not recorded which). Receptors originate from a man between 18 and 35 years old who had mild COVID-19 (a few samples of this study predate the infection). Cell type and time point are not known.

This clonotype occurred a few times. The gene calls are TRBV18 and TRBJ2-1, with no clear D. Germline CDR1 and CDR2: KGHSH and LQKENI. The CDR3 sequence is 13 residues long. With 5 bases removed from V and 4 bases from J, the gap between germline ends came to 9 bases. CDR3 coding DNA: TGTGCCAGCTCAAGGAGCGAATACAATGAGCAGTTCTTC. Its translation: CASSRSEYNEQFF.

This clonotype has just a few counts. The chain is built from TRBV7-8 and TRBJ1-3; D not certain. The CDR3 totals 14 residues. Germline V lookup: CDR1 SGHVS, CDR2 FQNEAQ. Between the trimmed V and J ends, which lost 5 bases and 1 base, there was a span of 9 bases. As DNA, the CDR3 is TGTGCCAGCAGCGAAGGATATTCTGGAAACACCATATATTTT. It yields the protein CASSEGYSGNTIYF.

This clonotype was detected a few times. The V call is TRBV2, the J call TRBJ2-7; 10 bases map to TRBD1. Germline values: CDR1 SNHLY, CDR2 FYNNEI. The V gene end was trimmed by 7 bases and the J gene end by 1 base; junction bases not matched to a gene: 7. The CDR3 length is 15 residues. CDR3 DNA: TGTGCCAGCACCCAGGAGGACAGGGGGTCCTACGAGCAGTACTTC. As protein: CASTQEDRGSYEQYF.

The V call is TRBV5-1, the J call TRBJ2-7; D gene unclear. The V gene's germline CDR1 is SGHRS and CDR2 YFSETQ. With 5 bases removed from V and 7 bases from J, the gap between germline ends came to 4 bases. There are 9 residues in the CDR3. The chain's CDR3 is CASRGEQYV. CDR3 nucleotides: TGCGCCAGCAGGGGTGAGCAGTACGTC.

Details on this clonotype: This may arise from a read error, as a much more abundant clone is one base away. The CDR3: CSARWGDTQYF. For the CDR3, the DNA is TGCAGTGCTAGATGGGGAGATACGCAGTATTTT. This chain connects TRBV20-1 to TRBJ2-3; no reliable D call. Germline V gene lookup returns CDR1 DFQATT and CDR2 SNEGSKA (reference sequence). This CDR3 contains 11 residues. V gave up 2 bases and J gave up 5 bases, with 5 bases separating them.

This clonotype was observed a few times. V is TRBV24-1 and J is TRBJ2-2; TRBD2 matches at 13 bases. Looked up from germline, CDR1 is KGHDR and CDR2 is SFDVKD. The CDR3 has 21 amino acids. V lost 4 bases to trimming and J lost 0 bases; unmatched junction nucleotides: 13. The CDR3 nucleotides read TGTGCCACCAGTGACTCCCCGGGACTAGCGGGGTATACAACGAACACCGGGGAGCTGTTTTTT. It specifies CATSDSPGLAGYTTNTGELFF.

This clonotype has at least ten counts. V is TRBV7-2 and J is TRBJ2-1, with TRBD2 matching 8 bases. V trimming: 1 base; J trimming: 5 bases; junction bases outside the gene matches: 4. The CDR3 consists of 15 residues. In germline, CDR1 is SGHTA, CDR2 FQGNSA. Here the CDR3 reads CASSLVAGINNEQFF. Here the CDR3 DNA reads TGTGCCAGCAGCTTAGTAGCGGGGATCAACAATGAGCAGTTCTTC.

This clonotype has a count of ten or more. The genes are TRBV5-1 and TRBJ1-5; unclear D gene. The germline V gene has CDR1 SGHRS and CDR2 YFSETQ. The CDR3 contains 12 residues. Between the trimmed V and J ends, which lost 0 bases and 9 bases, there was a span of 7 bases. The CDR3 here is CASSLVGWPQHF. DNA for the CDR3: TGCGCCAGCAGCTTGGTTGGATGGCCCCAGCATTTT.

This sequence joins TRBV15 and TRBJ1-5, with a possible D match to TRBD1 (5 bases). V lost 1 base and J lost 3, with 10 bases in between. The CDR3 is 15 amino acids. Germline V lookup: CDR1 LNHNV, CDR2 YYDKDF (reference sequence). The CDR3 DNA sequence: TGTGCCACCAGCAGAGGGGGGGGATACAATCAGCCCCAGCATTTT. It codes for CATSRGGGYNQPQHF.

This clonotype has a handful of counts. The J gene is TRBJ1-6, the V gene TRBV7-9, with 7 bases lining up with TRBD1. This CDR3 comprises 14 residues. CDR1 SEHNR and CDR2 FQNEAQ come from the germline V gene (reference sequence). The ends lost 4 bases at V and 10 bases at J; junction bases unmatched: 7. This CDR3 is CASSWDSKRSPLHF. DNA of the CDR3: TGTGCCAGCAGCTGGGACAGTAAGCGCTCACCCCTCCACTTT.

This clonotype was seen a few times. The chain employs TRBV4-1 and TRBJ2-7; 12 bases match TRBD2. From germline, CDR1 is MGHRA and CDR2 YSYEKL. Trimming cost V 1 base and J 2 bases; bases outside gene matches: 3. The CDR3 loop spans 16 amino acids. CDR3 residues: CASSQAPSGGAYEQYV. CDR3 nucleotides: TGCGCCAGCAGCCAAGCACCTAGCGGGGGGGCCTACGAGCAGTACGTC.

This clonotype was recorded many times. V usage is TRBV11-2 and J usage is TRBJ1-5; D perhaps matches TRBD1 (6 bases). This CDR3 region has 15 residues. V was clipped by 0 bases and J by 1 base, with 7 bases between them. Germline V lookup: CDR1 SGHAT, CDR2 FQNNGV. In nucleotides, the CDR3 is TGTGCCAGCAGCTTAGACAGGGGAAGCAATCAGCCCCAGCATTTT. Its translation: CASSLDRGSNQPQHF.